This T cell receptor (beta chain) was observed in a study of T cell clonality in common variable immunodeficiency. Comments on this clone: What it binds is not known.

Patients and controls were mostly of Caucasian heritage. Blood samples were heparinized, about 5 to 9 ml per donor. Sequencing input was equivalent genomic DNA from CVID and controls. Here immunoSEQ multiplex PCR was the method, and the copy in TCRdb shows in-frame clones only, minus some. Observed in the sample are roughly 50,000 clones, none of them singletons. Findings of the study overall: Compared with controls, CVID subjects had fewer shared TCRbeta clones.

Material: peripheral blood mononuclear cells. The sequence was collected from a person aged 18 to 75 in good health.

The chain's CDR3 is CASSERVQGHNQPQYF. The sequenced part of the CDR3 DNA is TGTGCCAGCAGTGAAAGGGTGCAAGGACACAATCAGCCG. V usage is TRBV6-1 and J usage is TRBJ2-3; tentative D call: TRBD1 (5 bases). The CDR3 end is not reached by the read, which stops 3 residues before it; the germline J gene fills it in. Per germline, CDR1 MNHNS and CDR2 SASEGT. There are 16 residues in the CDR3.